A selection of T cell receptor beta chains follows, all from one sample in a study of Graves' ophthalmopathy and Graves' hyperthyroidism. TCRdb called the multiplex PCR reads again in MiXCR, with one record for every CDR3 protein. The table shows 350,000 to 450,000 distinct CDR3 sequences, with around 19% occurring only once. The sequenced material came from peripheral blood. These receptors were collected from a woman between 18 and 30 years old with Graves' ophthalmopathy. Both conserved end residues are part of each CDR3. A D gene is named only where the DNA matches it firmly. Clone size is not always given. Where it is, it says once, few, many or a class for expanded clones.

D	V	size	J	length	DNA	CDR3
.	TRBV25-1	many	TRBJ1-1	14	TGTGCCAGCAGTGCTCAAACATTGAACACTGAAGCTTTCTTT	CASSAQTLNTEAFF
.	TRBV28	many	TRBJ2-7	14	TGTGCCAGCAGTTTGTGGGGGGCACAGTACGAGCAGTACTTC	CASSLWGAQYEQYF
TRBD1	TRBV7-3	many	TRBJ2-7	14	TGTGCCAGCAGCCCATCACAGGGGCCCTACGAGCAGTACTTC	CASSPSQGPYEQYF
TRBD1	TRBV6-2/TRBV6-3	.	TRBJ2-5	21	TGTGCCAGCAGTTACTCGGGTAGGGGACAGGGGGCGCGTCCTGACCAAGAGACCCAGTACTTC	CASSYSGRGQGARPDQETQYF
.	TRBV20-1	many	TRBJ1-1	14	TGCAGTGCTAGAGACGCGCCCGTTAACACTGAAGCTTTCTTT	CSARDAPVNTEAFF
.	TRBV6-1	.	TRBJ1-5	17	TGTGCCAGCGGAAGACAGGAGGGCCCTTGTAGCAATCAGCCCCAACATTTT	CASGRQEGPCSNQPQHF
TRBD1	TRBV24-1	few	TRBJ2-7	12	TGTGCCGACAGGGGTTTATCCTACGAGCAGTACTTC	CADRGLSYEQYF
.	TRBV13	.	TRBJ2-7	14	TGTGTCAGCAGCTTAGGCGGCCAGGGCTACGAGCAGTACTTC	CVSSLGGQGYEQYF
TRBD1	TRBV2	many	TRBJ1-1	15	TGTGCCAGGAGAGTAACGGGACAGGGAGGGGTGGAAGCTTTCTTT	CARRVTGQGGVEAFF
.	TRBV6-1	many	TRBJ1-1	14	TGTGCCAGCAGTGCCGAGGGGGTCTGGACTGAAGCTTTCTTT	CASSAEGVWTEAFF
.	TRBV7-9	many	TRBJ2-2	16	TGTGCCAGCAGCCCCCTTTACGATACGAACACCGGGGAGCTGTTTTTT	CASSPLYDTNTGELFF
.	TRBV6-5	many	TRBJ2-2	15	TGTGCCAGCAGTTACTCTAGGGCTCTGACCGGGGAGCTGTTTTTT	CASSYSRALTGELFF
.	TRBV29-1	many	TRBJ2-5	12	TGCAGCGTTGCGGGGGGCCCAGAGACCCAGTACTTC	CSVAGGPETQYF
TRBD1	TRBV19	many	TRBJ1-1	15	TGTGCCAGTCAACCGTCCGGGACAGCCCGTTCCGGAGCTTTCTTT	CASQPSGTARSGAFF
.	TRBV7-9	.	TRBJ2-7	13	TGTGCCAGCAGCTTAGCCTACAGGTACGAGCAGTACTTC	CASSLAYRYEQYF
.	TRBV13	many	TRBJ2-7	14	TGTGCCAGCAGCCCCAGGGTGGGCTCGGCCGAGCAGTACTTC	CASSPRVGSAEQYF
.	TRBV30	many	TRBJ1-1	12	TGTGCCCGGACGGAGGGGTTGGTTGAAGCTTTCTTT	CARTEGLVEAFF
TRBD1	TRBV6-2/TRBV6-3	many	TRBJ1-5	16	TGTGCCAGCAGTTACCCTTGGGACAGAAACAATCAGCCCCAGCATTTT	CASSYPWDRNNQPQHF
.	TRBV6-2/TRBV6-3	many	TRBJ2-2	15	TGTGCCAGCAGTATCACAGGGTCGAACACCGGGGAGCTGTTTTTT	CASSITGSNTGELFF
TRBD1	TRBV28	many	TRBJ1-1	16	TGTGCCAGCAGTCCCTATCGACAGGGTTTGAACACTGAAGCTTTCTTT	CASSPYRQGLNTEAFF
TRBD2	TRBV20-1	many	TRBJ2-5	14	TGCAGTGCGCCGACTAGCGGGGCCGTGGGGACCCAGTACTTC	CSAPTSGAVGTQYF
TRBD1	TRBV12-3/TRBV12-4	many	TRBJ2-7	14	TGTGCCAGCAGACGCACCGGGACAGGCTACGAGCAGTACTTC	CASRRTGTGYEQYF
.	TRBV4-3	many	TRBJ1-2	17	TGCGCCAGCAGCCAACACGCGGGGGGGGGGTCGCAAGACGGCTACACCTTC	CASSQHAGGGSQDGYTF
.	TRBV30	many	TRBJ1-1	12	TGTGCCTGGGCCCGTACAGGGTTCGAAGCTTTCTTT	CAWARTGFEAFF
TRBD2	TRBV15	.	TRBJ2-5	17	TGTGCCACCAGCCCTTCCTTAGCGGGAGGGCTCCAAGAGACCCAGTACTTC	CATSPSLAGGLQETQYF
.	TRBV6-5	many	TRBJ2-3	15	TGTGCCAGCAGTTCTCAAGTAACGAGGGGAGATACGCAGTATTTT	CASSSQVTRGDTQYF
.	TRBV11-2	.	TRBJ1-2	13	TGTGCCAGCAGCTTAGAACCCGGCGGGGGCTACACCTTC	CASSLEPGGGYTF
.	TRBV30	many	TRBJ2-5	16	TGTGCCTGGAGGGGATACGTGGGGGCCGGGCGGGAGACCCAGTACTTC	CAWRGYVGAGRETQYF
.	TRBV5-1	many	TRBJ2-7	14	TGCGCCAGCAGCTTCAAAGGGGTAGAGTACGAGCAGTACTTC	CASSFKGVEYEQYF
.	TRBV6-6	many	TRBJ2-2	19	TGTGCCAGCAGCGCGGACTGGATCGGCCTAGTTACGAACACCGGGGAGCTGTTTTTT	CASSADWIGLVTNTGELFF
.	TRBV7-6	many	TRBJ2-7	14	TGTGCCAGCAGCCAAGGAGGAGGACCGGAAGAGCAGTACTTC	CASSQGGGPEEQYF
TRBD2	TRBV4-1	many	TRBJ2-7	16	TGCGCCAGCAGCCAAGGAGGGTTAGCGGGGGGCTACGAGCAGTACTTC	CASSQGGLAGGYEQYF
.	TRBV6-2/TRBV6-3	many	TRBJ2-7	14	TGTGCCAGCAGTTACTCGACTAACTCCTACGAGCAGTACTTC	CASSYSTNSYEQYF
.	TRBV7-8	many	TRBJ2-2	15	TGTGCCATCACTCGGGCAGGCCCGAACACCGGGGAGCTGTTTTTT	CAITRAGPNTGELFF
.	TRBV6-1	many	TRBJ2-5	13	TGTGCCAGCAGTGGGTTGGTTCAAGAGACCCAGTACTTC	CASSGLVQETQYF
.	TRBV6-5	.	TRBJ2-2	16	TGTGCCAGCAGTTACTCGGACGCGGGGAGAACCGGGGAGCTGTTTTTT	CASSYSDAGRTGELFF